This entry describes one T cell receptor beta chain. The antigen is undetermined. Trimming cost V 0 bases and J 4 bases, with 5 bases left between them. The CDR3 runs to 13 residues. Germline assignment: CDR1 WSHSY and CDR2 SAAADI. The data derive from a study of identical twins. General study results and limits: Memory repertoires showed no such pattern, whereas abundant cord blood beta clonotypes carried fewer insertions. Out-of-frame alpha sequences that twins shared showed excess low generation probability. Out-of-frame sharing of TCR alpha in monozygotic twins was underestimated by models.

Using its own MiXCR run on the 5' RACE reads, TCRdb lists one record per CDR3 protein. This table has around 450,000 distinct CDR3 sequences, approximately 14% appearing once. These same data were also listed under a study on yellow fever vaccine responses in identical twins.

The specimen was CD4+ T cells sorted from blood. This chain connects TRBV10-2 to TRBJ2-3; D ambiguous. The clonotype was recovered from a woman aged 18-30 years in good health. In nucleotides, the CDR3 is TGCGCCAGCAGTGAGTCCCCCTCAGATACGCAGTATTTT. The encoded protein is CASSESPSDTQYF.